This TCR beta chain was profiled in a study of OX40 agonist ivuxolimab in advanced cancers. Whole-study context: Ivuxolimab, an antibody that agonizes OX40 (CD134), was administered to the patients. Averaging 60 years in age, with a range of roughly 23 to 80, the cohort was 82.7% male. Previous treatment with anti-PD-1, anti-PD-L1 or anti-CTLA-4 therapy was allowed; about 44% had received some.

As for this clone: Its specificity is unknown.

Whole-study results and caveats: The CD4+ and CD8+ T cells in the blood had expanded clonally by week 6 at 0.1 to 3.0 mg/kg.

Data came from immunoSEQ multiplex PCR; TCRdb stores just in-frame clones and leaves some out. The sample contains fewer than 85,000 clones, roughly 90% of which appear only once. The sequencing here drew on CD4+ or CD8+ T cells sorted from blood, taken in a trial of the OX40 agonist ivuxolimab. The origin of this receptor is an adult with an advanced solid tumor such as melanoma, head and neck, liver or kidney cancer.

CDR3 DNA: TGTGCCAGCAGCCAAGACCCCGACCCGAGGCTTGAAGCTTTCTTT. Its translation: CASSQDPDPRLEAFF. The chain joins TRBV4-2 to TRBJ1-1; D gene unclear. The CDR3 runs to 15 residues. V shed 0 bases and J shed 7 bases, with 15 bases lying between them. CDR1 is LGHNA and CDR2 is YNFKEQ in the germline V gene.